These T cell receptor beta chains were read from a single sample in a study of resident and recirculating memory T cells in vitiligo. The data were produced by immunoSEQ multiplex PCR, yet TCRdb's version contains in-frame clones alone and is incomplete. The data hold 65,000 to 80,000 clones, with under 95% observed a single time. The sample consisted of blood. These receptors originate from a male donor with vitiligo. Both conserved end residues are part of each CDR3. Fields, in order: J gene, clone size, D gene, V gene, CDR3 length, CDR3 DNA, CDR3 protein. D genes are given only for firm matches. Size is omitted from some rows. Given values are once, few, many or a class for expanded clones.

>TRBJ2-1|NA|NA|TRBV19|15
TGTGCCAGTAGTACCGAGGGGAGGTCCTACAATGAGCAGTTCTTC
CASSTEGRSYNEQFF
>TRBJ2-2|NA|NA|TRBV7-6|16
TGTGCCAGCAGCCCGGGCTGGGACTCTAACACCGGGGAGCTGTTTTTT
CASSPGWDSNTGELFF
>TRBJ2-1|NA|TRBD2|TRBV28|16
TGTGCCAGCAGTTTAGAAGCGGGAGGGACCTACAATGAGCAGTTCTTC
CASSLEAGGTYNEQFF
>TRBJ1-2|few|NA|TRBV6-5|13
TGTGCCAGCAGCCCCGGGGGTGACTATGGCTACACCTTC
CASSPGGDYGYTF
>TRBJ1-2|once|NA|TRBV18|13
TGTGCCAGCTCACTCCCTGGGGGAGGTGGCTACACCTTC
CASSLPGGGGYTF
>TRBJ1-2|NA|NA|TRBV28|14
TGTGCCAGCAGTTCCGGAGTTCCAAACTATGGCTACACCTTC
CASSSGVPNYGYTF
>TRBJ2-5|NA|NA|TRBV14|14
TGTGCCAGCAGCTTGTGGGGGCAGGCGGAGACCCAGTACTTC
CASSLWGQAETQYF
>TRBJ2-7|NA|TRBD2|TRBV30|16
TGTGCCTGGAGTCCCGGTGGGACTAGCGGCTCCTTGGAGCAGTACTTC
CAWSPGGTSGSLEQYF
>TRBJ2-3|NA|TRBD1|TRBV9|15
TGTGCCAGCAGCGAGGGACAGGCTAGCACAGATACGCAGTATTTT
CASSEGQASTDTQYF
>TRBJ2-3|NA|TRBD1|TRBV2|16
TGTGCCAGCAGGAACGGGACAGGGGTCTTCACAGATACGCAGTATTTT
CASRNGTGVFTDTQYF
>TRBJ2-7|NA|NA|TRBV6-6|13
TGTGCCAGCAGCCCCGGGTTTTCCTACGAGCAGTACTTC
CASSPGFSYEQYF
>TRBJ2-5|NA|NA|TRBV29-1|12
TGCAGTGTCGACAGTTTCCAAGAGACCCAGTACTTC
CSVDSFQETQYF
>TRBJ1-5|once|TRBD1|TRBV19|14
TGTGCCAGCGGGGACAGGGCGAACAATCAGCCCCAGCATTTT
CASGDRANNQPQHF
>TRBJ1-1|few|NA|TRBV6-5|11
TGTGCCAGCAGTCCGGGTGGCGGGGCTTTCTTT
CASSPGGGAFF
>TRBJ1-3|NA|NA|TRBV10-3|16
TGTGCCATCAGGGAGGGCAGGTCTATCTCTGGAAACACCATATATTTT
CAIREGRSISGNTIYF
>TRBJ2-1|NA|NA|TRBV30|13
TGTGCCTGGAGTCCCGGAGGAGGGAGTGAGCAGTTCTTC
CAWSPGGGSEQFF
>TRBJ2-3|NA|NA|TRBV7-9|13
TGTGCCAGCAGCTTCAGTATGGTAGATACGCAGTATTTT
CASSFSMVDTQYF
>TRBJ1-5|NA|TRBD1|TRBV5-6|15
TGTGCCAGCAGCTTGACCACAGGGGGTTTTCAGCCCCAGCATTTT
CASSLTTGGFQPQHF